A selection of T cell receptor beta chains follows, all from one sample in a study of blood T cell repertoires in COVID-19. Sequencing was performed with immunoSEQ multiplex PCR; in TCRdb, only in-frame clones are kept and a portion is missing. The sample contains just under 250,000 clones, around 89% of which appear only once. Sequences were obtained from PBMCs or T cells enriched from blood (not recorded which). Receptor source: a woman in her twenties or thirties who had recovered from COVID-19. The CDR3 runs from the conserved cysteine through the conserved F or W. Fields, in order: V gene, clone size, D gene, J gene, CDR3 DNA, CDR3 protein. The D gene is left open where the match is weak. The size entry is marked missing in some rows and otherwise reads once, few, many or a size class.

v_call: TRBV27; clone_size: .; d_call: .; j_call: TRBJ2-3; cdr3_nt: TGTGCCAGCAGTCCCGAGCGGCCCGGGGAGCAGTATTTT; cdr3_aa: CASSPERPGEQYF
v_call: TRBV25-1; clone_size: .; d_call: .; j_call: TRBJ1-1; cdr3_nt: TGTGCCAGCAGTGAAGGTGGAGGTTGGGCTCGAGGGACTGAAGCTTTCTTT; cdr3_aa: CASSEGGGWARGTEAFF
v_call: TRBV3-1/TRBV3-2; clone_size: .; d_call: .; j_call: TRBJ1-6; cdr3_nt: TGTGCCAGCAGCCAAGGGACAGTCCATTCACCCCTCCACTTT; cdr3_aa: CASSQGTVHSPLHF
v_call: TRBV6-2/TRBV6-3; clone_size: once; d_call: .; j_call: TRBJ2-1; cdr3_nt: TGTGCCAGCAGCTCTGGAAGGAGATACAATGAGCAGTTCTTC; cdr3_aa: CASSSGRRYNEQFF
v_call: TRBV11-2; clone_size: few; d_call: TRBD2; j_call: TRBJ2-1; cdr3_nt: TGTGCCAGCAGCTCCCCCTCAGGACTAGCGGGAGCCGGTGAGCAGTTCTTC; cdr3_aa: CASSSPSGLAGAGEQFF
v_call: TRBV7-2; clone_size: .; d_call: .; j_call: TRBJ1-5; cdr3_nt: TGTGCCAGCAGCGAGTCCCTCAGCAATCAGCCCCAGCATTTT; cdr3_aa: CASSESLSNQPQHF
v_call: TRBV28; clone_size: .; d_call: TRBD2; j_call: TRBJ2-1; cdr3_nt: TGTGCCAGCAGTTCCCTGACTAGCGGGAGAAGTAGGAGTGAGCAGTTCTTC; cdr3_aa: CASSSLTSGRSRSEQFF
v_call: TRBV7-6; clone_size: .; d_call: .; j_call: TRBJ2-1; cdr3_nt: TGTGCCAGCAGCTTAGCCCCCAGCAGAACTCAAAGGGGGGAGCAGTTCTTC; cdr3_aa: CASSLAPSRTQRGEQFF
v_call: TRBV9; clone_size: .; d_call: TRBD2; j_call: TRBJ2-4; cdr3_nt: TGTGCCAGCAGCGTAGAAGCGGGAGCAGGAAACATTCAGTACTTC; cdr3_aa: CASSVEAGAGNIQYF
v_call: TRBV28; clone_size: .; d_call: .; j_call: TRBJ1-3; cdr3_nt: TGTGCCAGCACACGGGCGGGCTCTGGAAACACCATATATTTT; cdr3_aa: CASTRAGSGNTIYF
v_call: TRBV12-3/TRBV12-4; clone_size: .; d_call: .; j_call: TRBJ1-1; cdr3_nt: TGTGCCAGCAGAGGGGATATGAACACTGAAGCTTTCTTT; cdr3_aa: CASRGDMNTEAFF
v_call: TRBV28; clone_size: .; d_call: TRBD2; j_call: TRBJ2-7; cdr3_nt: TGTGCCAGCAGACGGACTAGCGGGAGGGCCTTCGTCTACGAGCAGTACTTC; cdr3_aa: CASRRTSGRAFVYEQYF
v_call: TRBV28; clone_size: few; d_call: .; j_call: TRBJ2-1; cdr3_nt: TGTGCCACCGGGACTTCCTCCTACAATGAGCAGTTCTTC; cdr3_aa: CATGTSSYNEQFF
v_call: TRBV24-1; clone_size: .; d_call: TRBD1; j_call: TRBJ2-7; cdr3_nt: TGTGCCACCAGTGATTCGGACAGGGGCAAGTACGAGCAGTACTTC; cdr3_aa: CATSDSDRGKYEQYF
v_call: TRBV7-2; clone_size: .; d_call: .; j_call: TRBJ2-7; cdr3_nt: TGTGCCAGCAGCTTAGGCGGAGCTTCCCACGAGCAGTACTTC; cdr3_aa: CASSLGGASHEQYF
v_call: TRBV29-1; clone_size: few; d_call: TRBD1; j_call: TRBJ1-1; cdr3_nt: TGCAGCGTGGCCGGGACAGATATCGGAGCTTTCTTT; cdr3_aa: CSVAGTDIGAFF
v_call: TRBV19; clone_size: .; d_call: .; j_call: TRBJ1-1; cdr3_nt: TGTGCCAGTAGTGTTCACTCGGTTCTCGCTGAAGCTTTCTTT; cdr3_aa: CASSVHSVLAEAFF
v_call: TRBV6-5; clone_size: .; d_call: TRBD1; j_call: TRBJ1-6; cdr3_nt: TGTGCCAGCAAGGGACAGGGGGGTTCACCCCTCCACTTT; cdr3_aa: CASKGQGGSPLHF
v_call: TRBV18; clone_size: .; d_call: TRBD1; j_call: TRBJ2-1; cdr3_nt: TGTGCCAGCTCACCAAGGACAGGGCTGTACAATGAGCAGTTCTTC; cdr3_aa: CASSPRTGLYNEQFF
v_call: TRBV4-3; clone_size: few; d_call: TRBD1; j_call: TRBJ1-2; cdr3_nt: TGCGCCAGCAGCCAAGATTTGAGGGGGCGGCATGGCTACACCTTC; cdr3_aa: CASSQDLRGRHGYTF
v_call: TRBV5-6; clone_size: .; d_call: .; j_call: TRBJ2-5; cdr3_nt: TGTGCCAGCAGCTTGGCGTTGCCAGTCCAAGAGACCCAGTACTTC; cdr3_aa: CASSLALPVQETQYF
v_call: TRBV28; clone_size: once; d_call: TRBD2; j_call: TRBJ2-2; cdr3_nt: TGTGCCAGCAGTATCGCCGGGACTAGCGGGAGGGCCGGGGAGCTGTTTTTT; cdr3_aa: CASSIAGTSGRAGELFF
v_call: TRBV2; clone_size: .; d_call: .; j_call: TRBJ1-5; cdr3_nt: TGTGCCAGCAGTGAATCAGCCGCGGTGGATCAGCCCCAGCATTTT; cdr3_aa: CASSESAAVDQPQHF
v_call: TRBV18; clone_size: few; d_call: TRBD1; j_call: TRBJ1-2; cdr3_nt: TGTGCCAGCTCAACCAGGACAGGGGGGGGATACACTAACTATGGCTACACCTTC; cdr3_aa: CASSTRTGGGYTNYGYTF
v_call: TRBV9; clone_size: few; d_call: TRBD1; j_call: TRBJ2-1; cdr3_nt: TGTGCCAGCAGCGTAGGAGGTGGGACAGGGGGCCGTGAGCAGTTCTTC; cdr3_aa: CASSVGGGTGGREQFF
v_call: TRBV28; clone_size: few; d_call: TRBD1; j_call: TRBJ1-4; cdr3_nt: TGTGCCAGCATGTCTAACAGGGGATCTAATGAAAAACTGTTTTTT; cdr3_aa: CASMSNRGSNEKLFF
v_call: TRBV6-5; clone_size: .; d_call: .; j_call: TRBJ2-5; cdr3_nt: TGTGCCAGCAATAGCGTGCTACAAGAGACCCAGTACTTC; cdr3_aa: CASNSVLQETQYF
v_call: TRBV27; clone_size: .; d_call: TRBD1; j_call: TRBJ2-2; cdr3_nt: TGTGCCAGCAGTTTGGGGACAGGAGACACCGGGGAGCTGTTTTTT; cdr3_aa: CASSLGTGDTGELFF
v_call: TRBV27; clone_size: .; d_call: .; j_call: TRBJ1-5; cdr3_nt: TGTGCCAGCAGTTTAAACAGGGTAAATCAGCCCCAGCATTTT; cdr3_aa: CASSLNRVNQPQHF
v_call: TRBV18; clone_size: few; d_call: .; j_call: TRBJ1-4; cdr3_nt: TGTGCCAGCTCACCACCAATGGACTCGGGTGAAAAACTGTTTTTT; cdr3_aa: CASSPPMDSGEKLFF
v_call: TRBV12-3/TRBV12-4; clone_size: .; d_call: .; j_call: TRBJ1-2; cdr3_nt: TGTGCCAGCAGTCCCGACATAAACTATGGCTACACCTTC; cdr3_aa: CASSPDINYGYTF
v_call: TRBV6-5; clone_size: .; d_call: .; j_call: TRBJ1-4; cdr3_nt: TGTGCCAGCAGCCCAGGGTCCGGAAAACTGTTTTTT; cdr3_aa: CASSPGSGKLFF
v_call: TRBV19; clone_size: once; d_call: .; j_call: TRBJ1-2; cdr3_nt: TGTGCCAGTAGTATAGGACAGCTAAACTATGGCTACACCTTC; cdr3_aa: CASSIGQLNYGYTF
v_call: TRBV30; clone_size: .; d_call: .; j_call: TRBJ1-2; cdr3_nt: TGTGCCTGGAGTTGGAGGGTGATGAATGGCTACACCTTC; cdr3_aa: CAWSWRVMNGYTF
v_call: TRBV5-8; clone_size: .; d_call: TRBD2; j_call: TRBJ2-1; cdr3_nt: TGTGCCAGCACCACCGGGACTAGCGGGAGTAATGAGCAGTTCTTC; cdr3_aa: CASTTGTSGSNEQFF
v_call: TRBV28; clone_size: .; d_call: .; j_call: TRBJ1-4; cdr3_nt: TGTGCCAGCACCAGGGAATTCGAAAAACTGTTTTTT; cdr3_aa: CASTREFEKLFF
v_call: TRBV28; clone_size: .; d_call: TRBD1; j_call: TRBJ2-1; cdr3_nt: TGTGCCAGCAAACACACAGGGGGTTTTGACAATGAGCAGTTCTTC; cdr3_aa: CASKHTGGFDNEQFF
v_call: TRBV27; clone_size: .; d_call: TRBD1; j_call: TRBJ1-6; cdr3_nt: TGTGCCAGCAGTCCCCACCGGGACAGGGATAATTCACCCCTCCACTTT; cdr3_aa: CASSPHRDRDNSPLHF
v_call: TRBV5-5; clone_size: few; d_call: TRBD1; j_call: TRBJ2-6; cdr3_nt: TGTGCCAGCAGCCGTATGACAGGGGCGGCGGGTGGGGCCAACGTCCTGACTTTC; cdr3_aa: CASSRMTGAAGGANVLTF
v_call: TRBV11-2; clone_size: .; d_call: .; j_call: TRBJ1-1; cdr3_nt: TGTGCCAGCAGCTTAGAAGGGGGTTCCACTGAAGCTTTCTTT; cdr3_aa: CASSLEGGSTEAFF
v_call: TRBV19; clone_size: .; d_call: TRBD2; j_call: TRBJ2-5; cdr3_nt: TGTGCCAGTAGGACCGGGACTAGCGGGATCGTACAAGAGACCCAGTACTTC; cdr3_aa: CASRTGTSGIVQETQYF
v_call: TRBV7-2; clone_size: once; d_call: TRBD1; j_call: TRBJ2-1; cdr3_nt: TGTGCCAGCAGTTTGACCGGGACAGGGGCCTACAATGAGCAGTTCTTC; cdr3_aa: CASSLTGTGAYNEQFF
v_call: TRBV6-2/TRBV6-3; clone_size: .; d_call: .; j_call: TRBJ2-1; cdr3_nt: TGTGCCAGCAGTTACTCGCGGTCCAATGAGCAGTTCTTC; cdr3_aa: CASSYSRSNEQFF
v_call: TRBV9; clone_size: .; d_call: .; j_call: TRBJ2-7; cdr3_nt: TGTGCCAGCAGCCCCTCTGGAGCCCACGAGCAGTACTTC; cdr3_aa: CASSPSGAHEQYF
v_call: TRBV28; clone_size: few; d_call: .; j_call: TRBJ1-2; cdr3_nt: TGTGCCAGCAGTCTAAGGAGGGGCTACACCTTC; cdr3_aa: CASSLRRGYTF
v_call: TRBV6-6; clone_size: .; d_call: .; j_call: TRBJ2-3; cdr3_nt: TGTGCCAGCAGTTGGAGATCCACAGATACGCAGTATTTT; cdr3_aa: CASSWRSTDTQYF
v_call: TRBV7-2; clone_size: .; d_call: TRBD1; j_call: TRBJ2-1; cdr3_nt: TGTGCCAGCAGCGCCCAATGGGACAGGGGGCTTGTAGGTGAGCAGTTCTTC; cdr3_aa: CASSAQWDRGLVGEQFF
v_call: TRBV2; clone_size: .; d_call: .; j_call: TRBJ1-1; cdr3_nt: TGTGCCAGCAGCCAAATCCCTAGGGGGAGTGAAGCTTTCTTT; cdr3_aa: CASSQIPRGSEAFF
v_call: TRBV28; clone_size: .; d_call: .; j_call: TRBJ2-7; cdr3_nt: TGTGCCAGCAGTTCCGGTGGACTTGCGAGCTCCTACGAGCAGTACTTC; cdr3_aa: CASSSGGLASSYEQYF
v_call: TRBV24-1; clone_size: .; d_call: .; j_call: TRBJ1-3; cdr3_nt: TGTGCCACCAGTGGGGGGGTCCCCTTATCTGGAAACACCATATATTTT; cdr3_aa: CATSGGVPLSGNTIYF
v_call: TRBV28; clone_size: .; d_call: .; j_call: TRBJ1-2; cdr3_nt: TGTGCCAGCAGTACCGGACTGATAATTTATGGCTACACCTTC; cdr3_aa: CASSTGLIIYGYTF
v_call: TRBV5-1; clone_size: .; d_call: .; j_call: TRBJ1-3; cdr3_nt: TGCGCCAGCAGCTTGGGGCCCCCAAACGCTGGAAACACCATATATTTT; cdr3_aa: CASSLGPPNAGNTIYF
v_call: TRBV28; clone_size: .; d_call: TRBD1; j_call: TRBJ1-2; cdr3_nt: TGTGCCAGCAGTTTGGGACAGTGGGCCGGTGCAGATGGCTACACCTTC; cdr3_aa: CASSLGQWAGADGYTF